These 16 T cell receptor beta chains were all obtained from the same sample, sequenced in a study of immune heterogeneity within non-small cell lung tumors (dated by TCRdb to the late 2010s). For the TCR template, genomic DNA was extracted from bulk tumor tissue, and around 600 ng of gDNA was amplified for each sample. Multiple biopsies per primary tumor were taken during surgery, spaced as far apart as possible within the tumor mass. The study cohort was described as untreated and was composed of newly diagnosed NSCLC cases undergoing curative surgery. TCRdb shows the sequencer as HiSeq X Ten. The TCR beta CDR3 region was amplified with a multiplex PCR system, in which a first round of nine to ten cycles was run using 32 V-gene forward and 13 J-gene reverse primers. TCRdb reran the public reads through fastp at Q25 and MiXCR, keeping productive beta chains. Here each entry gathers all rows of one CDR3 protein and keeps the most common genes and DNA. The sample contains around 11,000 distinct CDR3 sequences, around 30% of them found a single time. The ten largest clones add up to around a fifth of the sample.

The sample was lung tumor tissue. These receptors all stem from a woman between 45 and 60 years old with non-small cell lung cancer.

This clonotype was seen more than once but under ten times. The chain joins TRBV3-1 to TRBJ2-1; 10 bases are shared with TRBD2. CDR3 length equals 15 residues. Trimming at V came to 4 bases and at J to 3 bases, leaving 3 bases not matched to a gene. Germline lookup yields CDR1 LGHDT and CDR2 YNNKEL (reference sequence). The DNA of the CDR3 is TGTGCCAGCAGCCCCGGGACTAGCGTCTACAATGAGCAGTTCTTC. Encoded protein: CASSPGTSVYNEQFF.

To note about this clonotype: An end of the junction differs from the germline gene, which may be a read error. The V and J genes are TRBV5-4 and TRBJ2-2; 8 bases are a match to TRBD2. Per germline, CDR1 SGHNT and CDR2 YYREEE (reference sequence). CDR3 length: 15 amino acids. Here the CDR3 reads CASSWGLENTGKLFF. The DNA of the CDR3 is TGTGCCAGCAGCTGGGGACTAGAGAACACCGGGAAGCTGTTTTTT. Complete variable domain (other parts from reference TRBV5-4 and TRBJ2-2): ETGVTQSPTHLIKTRGQQVTLRCSSQSGHNTVSWYQQALGQGPQFIFQYYREEENGRGNFPPRFSGLQFPNYSSELNVNALELDDSALYLCASSWGLENTGKLFFGEGSRLTVL.

This sequence joins TRBV20-1 and TRBJ2-2, with a possible D match to TRBD2 (6 bases). CDR3 length: 13 residues. Germline-derived CDR1 and CDR2 are DFQATT and SNEGSKA (reference sequence). Trimming pared 7 bases from V and 6 bases from J, leaving 15 bases between. The CDR3, as DNA: TGCAGTGTTATCGGGGAGGTGGCCGGGGAGCTGTTTTTT. Translation gives CSVIGEVAGELFF.

By share, this clonotype counts as medium-sized (0.01 to 0.1%). The V call is TRBV12-3 or TRBV12-4, the J call TRBJ2-2; a possible D gene is TRBD2 (6 bases). The germline V and J ends were trimmed by 3 bases and 6 bases, with 11 bases remaining between them. The CDR3 contains 14 residues. The CDR3 loop is CASSFGGWPGELFF. CDR3 nucleotide sequence: TGTGCCAGCAGTTTTGGGGGGTGGCCCGGGGAGCTGTTTTTT.

J is TRBJ1-1 and V is TRBV7-9; no firm D call. This CDR3 is built from 12 residues. The germline V gene has CDR1 SEHNR and CDR2 FQNEAQ (reference sequence). V dropped 1 base and J dropped 11 bases, with 11 bases sitting between them. The CDR3 DNA follows: TGTGCCAGCAGCTTAGATATTGTGGGCGCTTTCTTT. This encodes CASSLDIVGAFF.

The V and J genes are TRBV30 and TRBJ2-2, with 8 positions matching TRBD2. This CDR3 contains 13 residues. Germline V gene data show CDR1 as GTSNPN and CDR2 as SVGIG (reference sequence). Trimming took 5 bases from V and 6 from J; bases not matched to a gene: 5. CDR3 sequence: CAWEREWPGELFF. The CDR3 DNA follows: TGTGCCTGGGAGCGGGAGTGGCCCGGGGAGCTGTTTTTT. Supplemented by reference TRBV30 and TRBJ2-2, the full variable domain reads SQTIHQWPATLVQPVGSPLSLECTVEGTSNPNLYWYRQAAGRGLQLLFYSVGIGQISSEVPQNLSASRPQDRQFILSSKKLLLSDSGFYLCAWEREWPGELFFGEGSRLTVL.

This clonotype was counted a few times. The chain recombines TRBV6-5 with TRBJ2-5, with 7 bases that match TRBD1. The CDR3 runs 13 residues. CDR1 and CDR2 from the germline V gene are MNHEY and SVGAGI. Unmatched junction bases numbered 6, after V lost 4 bases and J lost 7 bases. For the CDR3, the DNA is TGTGCCAGCAGTTCCTCATCAGGGGGGACCCAGTACTTC. Its translation is CASSSSSGGTQYF.

This clonotype came up a few times. The gene calls are TRBV6-1 and TRBJ2-1, with 11 nucleotides matching TRBD2. This CDR3 comprises 16 residues. Germline values: CDR1 MNHNS, CDR2 SASEGT. The J segment lost 8 bases and the V segment lost 6 bases, leaving 12 bases of the junction unmatched. The CDR3 DNA is TGTGCCAGCAGCTCCGCCTGGGGACTAGCGGACCATGAGCAGTTCTTC. Protein: CASSSAWGLADHEQFF.

There are many counts of this clonotype. The chain couples TRBV6-2 or TRBV6-3 to TRBJ2-7, with 11 bases identical to TRBD1. The trim removed 3 bases at V and 11 bases at J, leaving 12 bases unmatched. From germline, CDR1 is MNHEY and CDR2 SVGEGT. CDR3 length: 15 amino acids. The CDR3 loop reads CASSYTGTGGIFEYF. The CDR3 nucleotides are TGTGCCAGCAGTTATACCGGGACAGGGGGGATATTTGAGTACTTC.

This clonotype was detected many times. The V gene is TRBV30, the J gene TRBJ2-6; 7 nucleotides align to TRBD1. Germline-derived CDR1 and CDR2 are GTSNPN and SVGIG (reference sequence). The CDR3 contains 13 residues. CDR3 DNA: TGTGCTACAGGGGCTGCTGGGGCCAACGTCCTGACTTTC. Protein sequence: CATGAAGANVLTF.

This clonotype was found a few times. A much larger clone lies one base from this, so it may be a read error. V gene TRBV5-1 combines with J gene TRBJ2-7; a weak D match, TRBD1 (6 bases). The V and J ends lost 6 bases and 1 base respectively, with 11 bases between them. This CDR3 region has 13 residues. Germline V gene sequence: CDR1 SGHRS, CDR2 YFSETQ. CDR3 sequence reads: CASKTTGSYEQYF. The DNA for the CDR3 is TGCGCCAGCAAGACGACAGGTTCCTACGAGCAGTACTTC.

Details on this clonotype: At one end the junction does not follow the germline gene, possibly because of a read error. The V and J genes are TRBV25-1 and TRBJ1-3; no reliable D call. This CDR3 spans 14 amino acids. Germline V gene sequence: CDR1 MGHDK, CDR2 SYGVNS. The CDR3 bases are TGTGCCAGCAGTGAATTGGACTCTGGAAACACCATATGTTTT. Its translation: CASSELDSGNTICF.

In this sample, this clonotype turned up many times. This chain links TRBV5-1 with TRBJ2-7; D not resolved. Germline V gene lookup returns CDR1 SGHRS and CDR2 YFSETQ. This CDR3 region has 12 residues. Trimming took off 0 bases at V and 3 bases at J, with 4 bases between the two ends. The CDR3 loop reads CASSLDGYEQYF. CDR3 coding DNA: TGCGCCAGCAGCTTGGACGGCTACGAGCAGTACTTC.

The rearrangement links TRBV11-3 to TRBJ2-3; TRBD2 agrees at 7 bases. V dropped 4 bases and J dropped 5; count of bases not matched to a gene: 6. Germline CDR1 is SGHNT and CDR2 is YENEEA. The CDR3 has 14 amino acids. The DNA of the CDR3 is TGTGCCAGCAGCTCCGGGGGGACCGGAGATACGCAGTATTTT. This gives the protein CASSSGGTGDTQYF.

In nucleotides, the CDR3 is TGTGCCAGCGCCTTGGACGGGACAAACAATCAGCCCCAGCATTTT. It codes for CASALDGTNNQPQHF. This rearrangement joins TRBV6-2 or TRBV6-3 to TRBJ1-5; possibly TRBD1 for D (6 bases). With 8 bases removed from V and 3 bases from J, the gap between germline ends came to 17 bases. Germline V gives CDR1 MNHEY, CDR2 SVGEGT. This CDR3 contains 15 residues.

By share of the sample, this clonotype is medium-sized. CDR3 protein: CSANGASYEQYF. The CDR3 DNA sequence: TGCAGTGCTAACGGGGCGTCTTACGAGCAGTACTTC. The gene calls are TRBV20-1 and TRBJ2-7; the D gene could be TRBD1 or TRBD2 (5 bases each). Germline loops: CDR1 DFQATT, CDR2 SNEGSKA (reference sequence). This CDR3 has 12 amino acids. V dropped 4 bases and J dropped 4 bases, with 11 bases sitting between them.